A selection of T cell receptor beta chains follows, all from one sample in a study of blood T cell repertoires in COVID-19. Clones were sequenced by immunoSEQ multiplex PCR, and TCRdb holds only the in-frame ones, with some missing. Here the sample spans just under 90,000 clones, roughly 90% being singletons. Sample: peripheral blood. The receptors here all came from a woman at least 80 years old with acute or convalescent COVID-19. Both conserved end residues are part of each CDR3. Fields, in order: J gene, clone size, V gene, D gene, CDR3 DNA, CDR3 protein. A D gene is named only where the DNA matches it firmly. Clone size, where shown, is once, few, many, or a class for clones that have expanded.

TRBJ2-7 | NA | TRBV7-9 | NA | TGTGCCAGCAGCTTAGTGGACGGGGGCGAGCAGTACTTC | CASSLVDGGEQYF
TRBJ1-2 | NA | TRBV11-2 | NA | TGTGCCAGCAGCTTTCGCCCGGACTATGGCTACACCTTC | CASSFRPDYGYTF
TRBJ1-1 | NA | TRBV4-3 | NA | TGCGCCAGCAGCGGGCCTCGGCAGGGTGGGACTGAAGCTTTCTTT | CASSGPRQGGTEAFF
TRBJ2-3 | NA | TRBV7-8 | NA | TGTGCCAGCAGCTTAGGGCAAAGGCTAGCGCCAGATACGCAGTATTTT | CASSLGQRLAPDTQYF
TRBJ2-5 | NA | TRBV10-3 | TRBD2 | TGTGCCATCAGTGAGCCGGTGACTAGCGGGAGGGATCAAGAGACCCAGTACTTC | CAISEPVTSGRDQETQYF
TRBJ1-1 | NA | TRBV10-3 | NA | TGTGCCATCAGTGAGTCGCAGGGTGGCAGAGGAACTGAAGCTTTCTTT | CAISESQGGRGTEAFF
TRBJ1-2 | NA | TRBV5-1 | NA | TGCGCCAGCAGCTTGATCCCAGGGCCAAACTATGGCTACACCTTC | CASSLIPGPNYGYTF
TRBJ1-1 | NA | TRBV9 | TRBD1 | TGTGCCAGCAGCGTAAAGGGGGCGAACACTGAAGCTTTCTTT | CASSVKGANTEAFF
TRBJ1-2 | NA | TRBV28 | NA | TGTGCCAGCAGGTGGACAGATAACTATGGCTACACCTTC | CASRWTDNYGYTF
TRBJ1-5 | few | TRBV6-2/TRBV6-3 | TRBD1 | TGTGCCAGCAGTTACCCACCCTCCCGGACAGGGGGCAATCAGCCCCAGCATTTT | CASSYPPSRTGGNQPQHF
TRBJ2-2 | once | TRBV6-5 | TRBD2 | TGTGCCAGCAGTTCGACTAGCGGAGCGAACACCGGGGAGCTGTTTTTT | CASSSTSGANTGELFF
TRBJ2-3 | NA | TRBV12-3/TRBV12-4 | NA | TGTGCCAGCAGGGAACTAGTTGGAGATACGCAGTATTTT | CASRELVGDTQYF
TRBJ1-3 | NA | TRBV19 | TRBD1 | TGTGCCACCCGACAGGGGAACTCTGGAAACACCATATATTTT | CATRQGNSGNTIYF
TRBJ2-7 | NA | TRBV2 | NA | TGTGCCAGCTTCAGGGATACCTACGAGCAGTACTTC | CASFRDTYEQYF
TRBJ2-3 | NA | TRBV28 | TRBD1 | TGTGCCAGCAGTTTGGGGGACAGGTTCACAGATACGCAGTATTTT | CASSLGDRFTDTQYF
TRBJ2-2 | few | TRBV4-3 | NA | TGCGCCAGCAGCGTGATGGGGGCGGACACCGGGGAGCTGTTTTTT | CASSVMGADTGELFF
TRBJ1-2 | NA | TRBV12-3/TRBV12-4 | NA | TGTGCCAGCAGTTTGGCAGGGCAGGGCTACACCTTC | CASSLAGQGYTF
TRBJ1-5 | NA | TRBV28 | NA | TGTGCCACTTACCCACTGGGGAGGCCCCAGCATTTT | CATYPLGRPQHF
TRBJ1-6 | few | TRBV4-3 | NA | TGCGCCAGCAGCCAAGATACAGGGATGGGATATAATTCACCCCTCCACTTT | CASSQDTGMGYNSPLHF
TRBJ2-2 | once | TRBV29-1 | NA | TGCAGCGTTGGGACCCCTAGCGCAGCTTACACCGGGGAGCTGTTTTTT | CSVGTPSAAYTGELFF
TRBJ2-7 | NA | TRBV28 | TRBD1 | TGTGCCAGCAGCAAGGGGACAGGGGGATTAGTGGGGCAGTACTTC | CASSKGTGGLVGQYF
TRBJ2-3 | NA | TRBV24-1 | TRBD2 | TGTGCCACCAGTGATTTTACCGTGACTAGCGGGAGGGCCGGCGGAGATACGCAGTATTTT | CATSDFTVTSGRAGGDTQYF
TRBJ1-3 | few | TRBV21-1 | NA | TGTGCCAGCAGCATGGGACAGCATAGCTCTGGAAACACCATATATTTT | CASSMGQHSSGNTIYF
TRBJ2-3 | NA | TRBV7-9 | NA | TGTGCCAGCAGCTTCTCGGCCGGGATAAAGAGAGATACGCAGTATTTT | CASSFSAGIKRDTQYF
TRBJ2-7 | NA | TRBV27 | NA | TGTGCCAGCAGTCCGCGGCCCCGCTCCTACGAGCAGTACTTC | CASSPRPRSYEQYF
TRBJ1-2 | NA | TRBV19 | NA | TGTGCCAGTAGTATAGATGGGGGCTACGGCTACACCTTC | CASSIDGGYGYTF
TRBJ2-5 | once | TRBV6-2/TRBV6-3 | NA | TGTGCCAGCAGCCCCGGAGGGGAGACCCAGTACTTC | CASSPGGETQYF
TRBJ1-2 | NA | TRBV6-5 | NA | TGTGCCACCCGGGAAAGTGTGGGTGGCTACACCTTC | CATRESVGGYTF
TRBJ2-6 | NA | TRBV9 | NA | TGTGCCAGCAGCTCGTACTCTGGGGCCAACGTCCTGACTTTC | CASSSYSGANVLTF
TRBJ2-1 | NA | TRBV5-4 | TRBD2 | TGTGCCAGCAGCTTGCTACTAGCGGGAGGGGACAATGAGCAGTTCTTC | CASSLLLAGGDNEQFF
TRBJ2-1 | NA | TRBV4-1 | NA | TGCGCCAGCAGCCACCCCGGGGGGCGTAGGGCCTACAATGAGCAGTTCTTC | CASSHPGGRRAYNEQFF
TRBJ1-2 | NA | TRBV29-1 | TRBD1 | TGCAGCGTTGTTTGGACAGGGGTCCGCGGCTACACCTTC | CSVVWTGVRGYTF
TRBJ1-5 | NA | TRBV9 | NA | TGTGCCAGCAGCGTAGCGGGGATTGGCCAGCCCCAGCATTTT | CASSVAGIGQPQHF
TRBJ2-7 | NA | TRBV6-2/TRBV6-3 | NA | TGTGCCAGCAGTTACAGTTTCAGGGGATACGAGCAGTACTTC | CASSYSFRGYEQYF
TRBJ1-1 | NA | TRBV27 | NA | TGTGCCAGCAGTTATAAGACAGGTCAGACTGAAGCTTTCTTT | CASSYKTGQTEAFF
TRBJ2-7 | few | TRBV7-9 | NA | TGTGCCAGCAGCCTCCTGGCGGGCCGCGAGCAGTACTTC | CASSLLAGREQYF
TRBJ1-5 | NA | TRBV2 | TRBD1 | TGTGCCAGCAGTGTCAACAGGGGGCTCAGTCAGCCCCAGCATTTT | CASSVNRGLSQPQHF
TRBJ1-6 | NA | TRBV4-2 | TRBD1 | TGTGCCAGCAGCCAAGATCCCCCTGGGACAGGCCGTCTTTATTCACCCCTCCACTTT | CASSQDPPGTGRLYSPLHF
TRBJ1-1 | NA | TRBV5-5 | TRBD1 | TGTGCCAGCAGCGGGACAGGGTTACAAACTGAAGCTTTCTTT | CASSGTGLQTEAFF
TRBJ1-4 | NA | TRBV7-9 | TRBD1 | TGTGCCAGCAGCTTAAGCAGGGGGCGGAATGAAAAACTGTTTTTT | CASSLSRGRNEKLFF
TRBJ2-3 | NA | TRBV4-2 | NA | TGTGCCAGCAGTTCAACCTACTTAAGCACAGATACGCAGTATTTT | CASSSTYLSTDTQYF
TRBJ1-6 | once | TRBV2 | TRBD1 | TGTGCCAGCAGACAGGGGAATTCACCCCTCCACTTT | CASRQGNSPLHF
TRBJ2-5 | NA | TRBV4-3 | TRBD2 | TGCGCCAGCAGCCAGGCGGGGGATTACCAAGAGACCCAGTACTTC | CASSQAGDYQETQYF
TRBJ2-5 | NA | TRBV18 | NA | TGTGCCAGCTCACCACCGACTAGAGTCGGAGAGACCCAGTACTTC | CASSPPTRVGETQYF
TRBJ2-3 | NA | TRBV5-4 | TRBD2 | TGTGCCAGCAGCCCCTATAGCGGGGGAAGCACAGATACGCAGTATTTT | CASSPYSGGSTDTQYF
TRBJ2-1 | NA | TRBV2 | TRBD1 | TGTGCCAGCAGCCCTGACAGGGTCTCCTACAATGAGCAGTTCTTC | CASSPDRVSYNEQFF
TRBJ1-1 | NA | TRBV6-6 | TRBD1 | TGTGCCAGCAGCGCCACAGGGGGCACTGAAGCTTTCTTT | CASSATGGTEAFF
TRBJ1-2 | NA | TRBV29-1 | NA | TGCAGCGTTGGGGCCCCGCAGGGCCGTACCTATGGCTACACCTTC | CSVGAPQGRTYGYTF
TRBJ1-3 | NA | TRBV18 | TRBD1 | TGTGCCAGCTCACCGCGGACAGGGTTAGAGAACACCATATATTTT | CASSPRTGLENTIYF
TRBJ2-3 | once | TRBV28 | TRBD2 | TGTGCCAGCAGTTCCAGCGCGGGGGGTGGGGGCACAGATACGCAGTATTTT | CASSSSAGGGGTDTQYF
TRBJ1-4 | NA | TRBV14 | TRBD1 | TGTGCCAGCAGCCAGGGACAGCCTTTGGAAAAACTGTTTTTT | CASSQGQPLEKLFF
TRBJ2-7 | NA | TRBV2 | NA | TGTGCCAGCAGTGTGCTACCCACCTACGAGCAGTACTTC | CASSVLPTYEQYF
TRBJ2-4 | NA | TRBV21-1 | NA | TGTGCCAGCGCCAACCCCTCGGACAGGGCCAAAAACATTCAGTACTTC | CASANPSDRAKNIQYF